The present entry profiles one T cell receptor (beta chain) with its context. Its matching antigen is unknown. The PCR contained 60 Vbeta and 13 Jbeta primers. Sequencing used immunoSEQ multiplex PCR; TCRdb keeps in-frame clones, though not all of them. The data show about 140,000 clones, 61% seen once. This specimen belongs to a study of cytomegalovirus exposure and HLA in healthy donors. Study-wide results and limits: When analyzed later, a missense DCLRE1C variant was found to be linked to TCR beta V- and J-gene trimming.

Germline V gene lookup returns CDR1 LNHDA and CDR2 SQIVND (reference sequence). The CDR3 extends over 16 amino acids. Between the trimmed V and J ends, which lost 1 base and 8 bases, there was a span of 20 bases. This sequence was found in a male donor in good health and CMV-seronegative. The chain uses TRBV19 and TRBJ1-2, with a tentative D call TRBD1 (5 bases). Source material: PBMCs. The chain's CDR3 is CASSIVARSSGQGYTF. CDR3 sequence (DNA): TGTGCCAGTAGTATAGTCGCGCGTTCTTCAGGGCAAGGCTACACCTTC.